One TCR beta chain is described in this entry. This sample was taken from a study of blood T cell repertoires in COVID-19. Study at large: The origin of the acute and convalescent COVID-19 samples was the United States, Italy and Spain. The cDNA or gDNA used as material had been derived from T cells, B-cell-depleted T cells, or PBMCs.

Original handling: Reference gene primer amplification gave nucleated cell count estimates. The protocol was immunoSEQ multiplex PCR, while the TCRdb copy is restricted to in-frame clones and leaves out a portion. V and J calls and clone size are given by that table; D and trimming were obtained from the DNA. The sample lists 300,000 to 350,000 clones; 80% to 95% were seen once. Seattle patient enrollment occurred during active infection, with longitudinal follow-up thereafter. The V and J ends lost 2 bases and 4 bases respectively, with 11 bases between them. In germline, CDR1 is GTSNPN, CDR2 SVGIG (reference sequence). The CDR3 has 13 residues.

The sequencing sample was made of peripheral blood. The TCR sequence derives from a woman aged 30 to 39 with COVID-19, enrolled during active disease. V gene TRBV30 combines with J gene TRBJ1-2; tentatively, D is TRBD1 (6 bases). DNA of the CDR3: TGTGCCTGGAGTCGGGACAAAGGCTATGGCTACACCTTC. This translates into CAWSRDKGYGYTF.